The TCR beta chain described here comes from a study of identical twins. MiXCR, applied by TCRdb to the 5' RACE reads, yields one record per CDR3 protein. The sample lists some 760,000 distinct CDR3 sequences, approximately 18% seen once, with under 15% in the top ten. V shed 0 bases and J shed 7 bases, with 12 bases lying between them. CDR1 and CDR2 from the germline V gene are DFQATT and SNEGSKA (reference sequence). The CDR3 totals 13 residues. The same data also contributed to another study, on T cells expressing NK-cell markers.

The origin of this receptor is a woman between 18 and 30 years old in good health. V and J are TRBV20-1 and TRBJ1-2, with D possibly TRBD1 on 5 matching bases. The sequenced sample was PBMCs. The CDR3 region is CSARDEGTGGYTF. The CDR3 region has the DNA TGCAGTGCTAGAGACGAGGGGACGGGTGGCTACACCTTC.